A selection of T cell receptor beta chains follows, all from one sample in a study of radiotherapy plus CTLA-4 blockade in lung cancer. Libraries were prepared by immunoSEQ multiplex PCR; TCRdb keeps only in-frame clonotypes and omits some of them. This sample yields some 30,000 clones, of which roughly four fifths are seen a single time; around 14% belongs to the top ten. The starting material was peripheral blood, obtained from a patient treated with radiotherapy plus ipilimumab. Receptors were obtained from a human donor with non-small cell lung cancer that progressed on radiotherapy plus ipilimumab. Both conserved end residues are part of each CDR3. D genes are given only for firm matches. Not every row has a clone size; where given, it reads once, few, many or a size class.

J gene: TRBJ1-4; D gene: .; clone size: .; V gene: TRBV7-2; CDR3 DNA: TGTGCCAGCAGCTTAGTCAGTAATGAAAAACTGTTTTTT; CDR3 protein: CASSLVSNEKLFF
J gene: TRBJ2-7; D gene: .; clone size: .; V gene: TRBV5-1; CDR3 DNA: TGCGCCAGCAGCTTGGATCAGACCTCCTACGAGCAGTACTTC; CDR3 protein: CASSLDQTSYEQYF
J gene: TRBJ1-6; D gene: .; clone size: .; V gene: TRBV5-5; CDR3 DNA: TGTGCCAGCAGCTTGGAGGGTGGGCCCCTCCACTTT; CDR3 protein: CASSLEGGPLHF
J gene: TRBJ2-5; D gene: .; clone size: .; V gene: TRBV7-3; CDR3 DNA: TGTGCCAGCAGCCATTCGGGCAGGGGAGGAGGGACCCAGTACTTC; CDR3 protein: CASSHSGRGGGTQYF
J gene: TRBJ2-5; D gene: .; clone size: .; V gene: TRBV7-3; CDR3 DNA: TGTGCCAGCAGCCCGGACAGAACAAAAGAGACCCAGTACTTC; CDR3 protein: CASSPDRTKETQYF
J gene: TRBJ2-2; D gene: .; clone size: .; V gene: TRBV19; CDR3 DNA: TGTGCCAGTAGCGCCTACACCGGGGAGCTGTTTTTT; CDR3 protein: CASSAYTGELFF
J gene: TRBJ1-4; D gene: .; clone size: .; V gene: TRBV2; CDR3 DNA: TGTGCCAGCTCCTCCTGGGGCCGGGGGGAAAAACTGTTTTTT; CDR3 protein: CASSSWGRGEKLFF
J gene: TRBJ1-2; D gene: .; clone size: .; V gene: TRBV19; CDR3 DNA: TGTGCCAGTAAGGGTGGGGAGAGGATTACGGACTATGGCTACACCTTC; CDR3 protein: CASKGGERITDYGYTF
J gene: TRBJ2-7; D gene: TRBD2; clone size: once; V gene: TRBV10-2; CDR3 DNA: TGCGCCAGCAGCGATCCGGGGGGGACGGCTTCCTACGAGCAGTACTTC; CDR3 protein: CASSDPGGTASYEQYF
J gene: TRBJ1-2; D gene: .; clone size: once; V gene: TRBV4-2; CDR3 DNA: TGTGCCAGCAGCCGAGGGGGGGAGGGAACAGATGGCTACACCTTC; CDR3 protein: CASSRGGEGTDGYTF
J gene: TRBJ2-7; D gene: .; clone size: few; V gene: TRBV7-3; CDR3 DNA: TGTGCCAGCAGCGAATGGGACTCCCCAACAAGGGGTGAGCAGTACTTC; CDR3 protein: CASSEWDSPTRGEQYF
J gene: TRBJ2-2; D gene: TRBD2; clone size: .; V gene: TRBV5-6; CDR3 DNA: TGTGCCAGCAGCCTCGTGGCGGGAGGGCCTTTGGACACCGGGGAGCTGTTTTTT; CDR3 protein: CASSLVAGGPLDTGELFF
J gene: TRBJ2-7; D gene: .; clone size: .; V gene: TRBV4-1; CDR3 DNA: TGCGCCAGCAGCCAAGGTTTAGGACTCCAAGCCTACGAGCAGTACTTC; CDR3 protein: CASSQGLGLQAYEQYF
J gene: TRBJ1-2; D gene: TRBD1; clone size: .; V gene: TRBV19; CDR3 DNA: TGTGCCAGTAGTATGGACAGGGAAGAGAGGTATGGCTACACCTTC; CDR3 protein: CASSMDREERYGYTF
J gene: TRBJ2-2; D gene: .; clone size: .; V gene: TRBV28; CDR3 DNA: TGTGCCTCGTCCGGGAAGCCGACTGGGGAGCTGTTTTTT; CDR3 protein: CASSGKPTGELFF
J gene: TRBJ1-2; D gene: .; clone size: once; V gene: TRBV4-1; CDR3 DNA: TGCGCCAGCAGCCAAGGGCCCGTGGCAGGCGGCGGCTACACCTTC; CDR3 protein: CASSQGPVAGGGYTF
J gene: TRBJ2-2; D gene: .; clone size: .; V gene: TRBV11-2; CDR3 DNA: TGTGCCAGCAGCAAACGGGGGACAGCCGGGGAGCTGTTTTTT; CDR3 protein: CASSKRGTAGELFF
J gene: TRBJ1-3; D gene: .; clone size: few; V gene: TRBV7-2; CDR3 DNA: TGTGCCAGCAGCTTAAATCCCGGGGGTCAGGGAAACACCATATATTTT; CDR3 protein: CASSLNPGGQGNTIYF
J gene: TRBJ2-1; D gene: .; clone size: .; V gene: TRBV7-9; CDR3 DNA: TGTGCCAGCAGCTTAGTCGGGAGCGGGTCTGAGCAGTTCTTC; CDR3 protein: CASSLVGSGSEQFF
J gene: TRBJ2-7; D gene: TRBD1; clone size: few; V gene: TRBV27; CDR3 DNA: TGTGCCAGCAGTTTATACGCACAGGGGCCTTCTTCGCAGTACTTC; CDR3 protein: CASSLYAQGPSSQYF
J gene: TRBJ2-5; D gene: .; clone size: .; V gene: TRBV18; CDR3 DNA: TGTGCCAGCTCACCTCTCCCCGCAGGGCCACTCCAAGAGACCCAGTACTTC; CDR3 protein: CASSPLPAGPLQETQYF
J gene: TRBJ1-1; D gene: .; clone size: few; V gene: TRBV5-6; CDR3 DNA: TGTGCCAGCAGCTTGATGCTCGATACCGGGGGCGGGAACACTGAAGCTTTCTTT; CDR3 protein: CASSLMLDTGGGNTEAFF
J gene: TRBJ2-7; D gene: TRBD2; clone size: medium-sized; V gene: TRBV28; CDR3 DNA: TGTGCCAGCAGTTTACCTACCACCGGGACTAGCCACTACGAGCAGTACTTC; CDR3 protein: CASSLPTTGTSHYEQYF
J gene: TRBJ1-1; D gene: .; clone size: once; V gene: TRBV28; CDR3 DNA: TGTGCCAGCAGTTTAAGGGTCGAAAGCACTGAAGCTTTCTTT; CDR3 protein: CASSLRVESTEAFF
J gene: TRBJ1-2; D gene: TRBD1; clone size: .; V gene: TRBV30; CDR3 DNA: TGTGCCTCAACTTCCGGGACAGGGGGGCATGGCTACACCTTC; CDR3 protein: CASTSGTGGHGYTF
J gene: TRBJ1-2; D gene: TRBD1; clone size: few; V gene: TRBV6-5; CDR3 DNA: TGTGCCAGCAGCTCGGGACAGGGAAACTATGGCTACACCTTC; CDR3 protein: CASSSGQGNYGYTF
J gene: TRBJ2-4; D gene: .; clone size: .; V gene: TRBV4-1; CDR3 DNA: TGCGCCAGCAGCCCAGAGAGGTGGAACATTCAGTACTTC; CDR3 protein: CASSPERWNIQYF
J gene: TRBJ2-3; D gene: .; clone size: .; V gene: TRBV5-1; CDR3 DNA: TGCGCCAGCAGCTTGGGGGATCCCACAGATACGCAGTATTTT; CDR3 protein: CASSLGDPTDTQYF
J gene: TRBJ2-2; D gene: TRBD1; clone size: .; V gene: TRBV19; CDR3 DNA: TGTGCCAGTAGTTCCGGGGGACAGGTGATTGCCGGGGAGCTGTTTTTT; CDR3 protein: CASSSGGQVIAGELFF
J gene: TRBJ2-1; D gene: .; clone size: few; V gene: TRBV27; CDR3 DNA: TGTGCCAGCAGTTGGCGAGGGTACAATGAGCAGTTCTTC; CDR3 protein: CASSWRGYNEQFF
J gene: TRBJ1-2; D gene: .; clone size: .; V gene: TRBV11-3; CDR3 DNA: TGTGCCAGCAGCTTATGTGAGAGGGGCTACACCTTC; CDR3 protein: CASSLCERGYTF
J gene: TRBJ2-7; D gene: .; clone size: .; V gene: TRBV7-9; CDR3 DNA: TGTGCCAGCAGCTTATCCGGGGGTTACGAGCAGTACTTC; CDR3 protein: CASSLSGGYEQYF
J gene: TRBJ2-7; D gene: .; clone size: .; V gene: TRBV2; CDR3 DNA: TGTGCCAGCAAACAGTTCACCTACGAGCAGTACTTC; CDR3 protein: CASKQFTYEQYF
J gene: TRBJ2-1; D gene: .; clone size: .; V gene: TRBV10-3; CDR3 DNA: TGTGCCATCGCTAGCGGAGGGCCAGGGGATGAGCAGTTCTTC; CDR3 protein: CAIASGGPGDEQFF
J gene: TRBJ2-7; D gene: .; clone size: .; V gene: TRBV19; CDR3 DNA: TGTGCCAGTAGTATAGGGCAGGAGAGGCAGTACTTC; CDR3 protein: CASSIGQERQYF
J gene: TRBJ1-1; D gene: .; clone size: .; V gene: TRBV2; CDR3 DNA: TGTGCCAGCAGTGAAGCGGTTTTCACTGAAGCTTTCTTT; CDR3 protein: CASSEAVFTEAFF